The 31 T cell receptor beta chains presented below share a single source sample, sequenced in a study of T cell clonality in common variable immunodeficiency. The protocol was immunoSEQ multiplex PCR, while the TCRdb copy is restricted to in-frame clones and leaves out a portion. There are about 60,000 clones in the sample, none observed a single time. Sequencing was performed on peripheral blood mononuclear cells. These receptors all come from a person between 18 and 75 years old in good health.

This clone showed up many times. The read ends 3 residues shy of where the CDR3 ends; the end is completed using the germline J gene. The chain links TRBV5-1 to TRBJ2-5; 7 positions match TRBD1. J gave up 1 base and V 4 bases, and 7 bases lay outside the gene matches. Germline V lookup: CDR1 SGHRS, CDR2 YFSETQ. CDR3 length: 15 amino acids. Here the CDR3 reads CASSIAEGAQETQYF. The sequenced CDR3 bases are TGCGCCAGCAGCATCGCCGAGGGGGCCCAAGAGACC.

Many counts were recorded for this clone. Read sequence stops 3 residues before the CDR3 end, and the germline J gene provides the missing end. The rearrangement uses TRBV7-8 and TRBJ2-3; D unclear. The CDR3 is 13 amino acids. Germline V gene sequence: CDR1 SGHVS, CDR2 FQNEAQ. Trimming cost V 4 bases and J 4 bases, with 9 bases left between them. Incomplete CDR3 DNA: TGTGCCAGCAGCTGGGCCCGCCCAGATACG. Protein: CASSWARPDT. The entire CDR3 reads CASSWARPDTQYF.

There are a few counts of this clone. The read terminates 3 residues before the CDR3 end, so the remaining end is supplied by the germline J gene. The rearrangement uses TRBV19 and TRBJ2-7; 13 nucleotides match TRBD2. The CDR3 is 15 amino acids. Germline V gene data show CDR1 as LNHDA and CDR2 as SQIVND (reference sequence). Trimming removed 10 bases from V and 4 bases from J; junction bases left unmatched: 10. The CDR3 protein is CATRGTSGIGYEQYF. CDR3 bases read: TGTGCCACTAGAGGGACTAGCGGGATTGGATACGAG.

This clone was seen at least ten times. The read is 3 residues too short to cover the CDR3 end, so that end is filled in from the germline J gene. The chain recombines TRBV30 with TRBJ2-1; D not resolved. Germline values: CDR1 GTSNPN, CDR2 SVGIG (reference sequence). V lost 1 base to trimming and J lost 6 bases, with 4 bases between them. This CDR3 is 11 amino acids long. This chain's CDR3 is CAWSAGNEQFF. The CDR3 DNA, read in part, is TGTGCCTGGAGTGCGGGCAATGAG. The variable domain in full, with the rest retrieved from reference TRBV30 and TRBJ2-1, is SQTIHQWPATLVQPVGSPLSLECTVEGTSNPNLYWYRQAAGRGLQLLFYSVGIGQISSEVPQNLSASRPQDRQFILSSKKLLLSDSGFYLCAWSAGNEQFFGPGTRLTVL.

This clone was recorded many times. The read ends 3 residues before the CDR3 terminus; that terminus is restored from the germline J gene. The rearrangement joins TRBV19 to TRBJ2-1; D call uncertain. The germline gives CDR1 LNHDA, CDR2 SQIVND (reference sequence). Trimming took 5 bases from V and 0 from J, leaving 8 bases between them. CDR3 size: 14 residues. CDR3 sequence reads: CASSLSSSYNEQFF. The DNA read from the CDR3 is TGTGCCAGTAGTTTGTCTAGCTCCTACAATGAG.

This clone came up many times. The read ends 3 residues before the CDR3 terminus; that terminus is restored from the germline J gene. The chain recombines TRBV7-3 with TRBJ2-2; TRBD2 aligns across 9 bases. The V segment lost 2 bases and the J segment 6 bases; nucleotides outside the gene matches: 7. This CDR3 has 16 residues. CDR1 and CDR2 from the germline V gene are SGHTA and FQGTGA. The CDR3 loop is CASSLAGGFSSGELFF. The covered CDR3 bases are TGTGCCAGCAGCTTAGCGGGAGGGTTTAGCTCCGGGGAG. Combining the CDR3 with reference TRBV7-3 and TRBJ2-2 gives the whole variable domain GAGVSQTPSNKVTEKGKYVELRCDPISGHTALYWYRQSLGQGPEFLIYFQGTGAADDSGLPNDRFFAVRPEGSVSTLKIQRTERGDSAVYLCASSLAGGFSSGELFFGEGSRLTVL.

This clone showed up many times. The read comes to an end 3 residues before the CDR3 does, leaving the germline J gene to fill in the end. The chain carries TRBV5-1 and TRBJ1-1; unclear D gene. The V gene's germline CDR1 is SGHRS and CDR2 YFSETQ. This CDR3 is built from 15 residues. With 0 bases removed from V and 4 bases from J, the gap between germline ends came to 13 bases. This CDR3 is CASSLGGQLATEAFF. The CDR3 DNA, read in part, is TGCGCCAGCAGCTTGGGCGGCCAGTTGGCCACTGAA. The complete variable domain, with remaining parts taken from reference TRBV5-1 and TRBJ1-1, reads KAGVTQTPRYLIKTRGQQVTLSCSPISGHRSVSWYQQTPGQGLQFLFEYFSETQRNKGNFPGRFSGRQFSNSRSEMNVSTLELGDSALYLCASSLGGQLATEAFFGQGTRLTVV.

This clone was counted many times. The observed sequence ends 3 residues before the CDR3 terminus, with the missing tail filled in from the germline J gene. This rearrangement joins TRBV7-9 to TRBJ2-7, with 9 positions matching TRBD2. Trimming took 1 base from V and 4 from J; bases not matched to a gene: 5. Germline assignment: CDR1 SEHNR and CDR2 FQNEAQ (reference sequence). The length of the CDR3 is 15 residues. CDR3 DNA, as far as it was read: TGTGCCAGCAGCTTAGGCCCAGCGGGAGGTTACGAG. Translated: CASSLGPAGGYE. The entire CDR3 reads CASSLGPAGGYEQYF.

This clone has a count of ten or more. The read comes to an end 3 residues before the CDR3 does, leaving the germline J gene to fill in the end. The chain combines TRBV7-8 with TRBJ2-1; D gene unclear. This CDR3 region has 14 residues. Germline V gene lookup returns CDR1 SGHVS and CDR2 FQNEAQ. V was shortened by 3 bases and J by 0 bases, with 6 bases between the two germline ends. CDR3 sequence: CASSFQSSYNEQFF. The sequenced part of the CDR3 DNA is TGTGCCAGCAGCTTTCAGAGCTCCTACAATGAG.

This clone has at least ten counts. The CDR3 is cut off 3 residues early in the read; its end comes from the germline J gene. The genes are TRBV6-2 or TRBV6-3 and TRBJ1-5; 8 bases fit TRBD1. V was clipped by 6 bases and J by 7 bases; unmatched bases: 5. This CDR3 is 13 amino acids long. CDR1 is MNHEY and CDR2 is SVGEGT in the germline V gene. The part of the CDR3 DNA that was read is TGTGCCAGCAGCCCCGACAGGGGACAGCCC. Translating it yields CASSPDRGQP. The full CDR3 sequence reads CASSPDRGQPQHF.

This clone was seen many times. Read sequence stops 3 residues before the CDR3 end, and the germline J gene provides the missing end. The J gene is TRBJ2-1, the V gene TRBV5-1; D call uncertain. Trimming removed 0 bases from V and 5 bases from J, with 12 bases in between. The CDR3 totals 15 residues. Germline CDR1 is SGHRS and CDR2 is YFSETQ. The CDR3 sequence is CASSLEVAVDNEQFF. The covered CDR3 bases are TGCGCCAGCAGCTTGGAGGTAGCCGTTGACAATGAG. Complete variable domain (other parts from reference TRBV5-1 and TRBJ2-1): KAGVTQTPRYLIKTRGQQVTLSCSPISGHRSVSWYQQTPGQGLQFLFEYFSETQRNKGNFPGRFSGRQFSNSRSEMNVSTLELGDSALYLCASSLEVAVDNEQFFGPGTRLTVL.

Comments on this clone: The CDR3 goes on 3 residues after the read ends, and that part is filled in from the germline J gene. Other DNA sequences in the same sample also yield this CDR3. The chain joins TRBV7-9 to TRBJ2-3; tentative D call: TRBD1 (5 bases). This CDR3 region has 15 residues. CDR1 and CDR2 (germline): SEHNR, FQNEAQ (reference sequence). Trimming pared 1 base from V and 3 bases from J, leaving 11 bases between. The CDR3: CASSLGGRRTDTQYF. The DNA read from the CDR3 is TGTGCCAGCAGCTTAGGGGGCAGGCGGACAGATACG.

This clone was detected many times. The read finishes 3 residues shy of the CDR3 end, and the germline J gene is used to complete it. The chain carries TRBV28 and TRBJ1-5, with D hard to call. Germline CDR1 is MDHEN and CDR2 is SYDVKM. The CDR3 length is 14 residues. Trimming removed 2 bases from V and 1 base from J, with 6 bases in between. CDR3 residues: CASSLPASNQPQHF. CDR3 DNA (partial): TGTGCCAGCAGTTTACCCGCGAGCAATCAGCCC.

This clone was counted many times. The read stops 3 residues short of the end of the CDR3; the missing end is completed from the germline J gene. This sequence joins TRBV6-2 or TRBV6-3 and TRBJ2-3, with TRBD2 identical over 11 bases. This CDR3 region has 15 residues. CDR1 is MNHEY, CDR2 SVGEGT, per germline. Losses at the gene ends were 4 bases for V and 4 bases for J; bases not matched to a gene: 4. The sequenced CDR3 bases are TGTGCCAGCAGTTCTAGCGGGGGGACTGCAGATACG. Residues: CASSSSGGTADT. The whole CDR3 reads CASSSSGGTADTQYF.

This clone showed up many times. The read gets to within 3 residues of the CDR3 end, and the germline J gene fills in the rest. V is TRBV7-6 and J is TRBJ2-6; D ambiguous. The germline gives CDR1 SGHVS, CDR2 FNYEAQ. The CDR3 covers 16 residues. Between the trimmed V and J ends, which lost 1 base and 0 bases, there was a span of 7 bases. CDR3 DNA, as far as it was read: TGTGCCAGCAGCTTAGAGGTCCCCTCTGGGGCCAACGTC. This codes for CASSLEVPSGANV. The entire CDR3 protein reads CASSLEVPSGANVLTF.

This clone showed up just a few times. Incomplete CDR3 DNA: TGTGCCAGCAGGCTAGCGGCGACAGATACC. Translating gives CASRLAATDT. From start to end, the CDR3 is CASRLAATDTYTF. V usage is TRBV7-2 and J usage is TRBJ1-2; weak D call: TRBD1 (5 bases). The read terminates 3 residues before the CDR3 end, so the remaining end is supplied by the germline J gene. Germline V gene data show CDR1 as SGHTA and CDR2 as FQGNSA. The CDR3 is 13 amino acids.

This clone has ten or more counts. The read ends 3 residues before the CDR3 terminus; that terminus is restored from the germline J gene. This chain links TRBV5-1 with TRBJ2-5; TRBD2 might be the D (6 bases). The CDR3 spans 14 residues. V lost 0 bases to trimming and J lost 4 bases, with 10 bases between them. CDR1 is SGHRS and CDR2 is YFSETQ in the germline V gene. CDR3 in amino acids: CASSLGGATETQYF. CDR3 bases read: TGCGCCAGCAGCTTGGGCGGGGCGACAGAGACC.

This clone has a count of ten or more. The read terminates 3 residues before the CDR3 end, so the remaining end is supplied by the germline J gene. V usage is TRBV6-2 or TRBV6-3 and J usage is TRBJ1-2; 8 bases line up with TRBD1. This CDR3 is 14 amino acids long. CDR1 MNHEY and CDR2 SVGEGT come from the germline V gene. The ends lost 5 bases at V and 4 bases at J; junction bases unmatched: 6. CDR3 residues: CASSRTGRAYGYTF. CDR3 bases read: TGTGCCAGCAGTCGGACAGGGAGAGCCTATGGC.

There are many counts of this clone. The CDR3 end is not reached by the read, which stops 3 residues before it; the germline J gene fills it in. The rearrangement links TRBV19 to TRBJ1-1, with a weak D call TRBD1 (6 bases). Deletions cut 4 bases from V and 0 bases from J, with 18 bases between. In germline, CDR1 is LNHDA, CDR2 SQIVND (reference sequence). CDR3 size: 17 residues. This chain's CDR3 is CASSTQGKGIMNTEAFF. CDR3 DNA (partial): TGTGCCAGTAGTACACAGGGCAAAGGAATCATGAACACTGAA.

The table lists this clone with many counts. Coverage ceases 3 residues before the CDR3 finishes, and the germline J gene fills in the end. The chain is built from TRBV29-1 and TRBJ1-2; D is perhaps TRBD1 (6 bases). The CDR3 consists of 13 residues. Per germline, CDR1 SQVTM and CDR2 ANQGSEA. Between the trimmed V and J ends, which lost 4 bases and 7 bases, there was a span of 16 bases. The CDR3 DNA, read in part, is TGCAGCGTTGGGGCGGGGGGGCACGCTGGC. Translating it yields CSVGAGGHAG. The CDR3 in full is CSVGAGGHAGYTF.

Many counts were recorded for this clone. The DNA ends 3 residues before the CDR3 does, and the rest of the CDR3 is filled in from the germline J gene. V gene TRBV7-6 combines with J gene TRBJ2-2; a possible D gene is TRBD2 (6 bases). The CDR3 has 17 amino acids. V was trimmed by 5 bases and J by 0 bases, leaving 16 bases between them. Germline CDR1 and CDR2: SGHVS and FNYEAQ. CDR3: CASSLETGAANTGELFF. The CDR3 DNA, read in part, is TGTGCCAGCAGCCTAGAGACGGGAGCGGCGAACACCGGGGAG. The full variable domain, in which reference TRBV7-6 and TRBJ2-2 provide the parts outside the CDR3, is GAGVSQSPRYKVTKRGQDVALRCDPISGHVSLYWYRQALGQGPEFLTYFNYEAQQDKSGLPNDRFSAERPEGSISTLTIQRTEQRDSAMYRCASSLETGAANTGELFFGEGSRLTVL.

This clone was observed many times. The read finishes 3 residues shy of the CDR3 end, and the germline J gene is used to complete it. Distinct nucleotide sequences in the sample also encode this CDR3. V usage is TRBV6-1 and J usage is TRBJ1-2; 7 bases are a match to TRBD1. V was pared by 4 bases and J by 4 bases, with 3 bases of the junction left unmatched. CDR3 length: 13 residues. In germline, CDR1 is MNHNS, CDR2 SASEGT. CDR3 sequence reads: CASSGTGGYGYTF. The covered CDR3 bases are TGTGCCAGCAGTGGGACAGGTGGCTATGGC.

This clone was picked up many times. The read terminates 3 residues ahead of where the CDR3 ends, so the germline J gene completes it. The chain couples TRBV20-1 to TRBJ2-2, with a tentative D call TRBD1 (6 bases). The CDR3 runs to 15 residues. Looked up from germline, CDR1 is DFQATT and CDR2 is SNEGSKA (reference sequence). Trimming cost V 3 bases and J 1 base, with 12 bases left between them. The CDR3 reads CSASTGLENTGELFF. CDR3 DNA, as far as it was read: TGCAGTGCTAGTACAGGGCTCGAGAACACCGGGGAG.

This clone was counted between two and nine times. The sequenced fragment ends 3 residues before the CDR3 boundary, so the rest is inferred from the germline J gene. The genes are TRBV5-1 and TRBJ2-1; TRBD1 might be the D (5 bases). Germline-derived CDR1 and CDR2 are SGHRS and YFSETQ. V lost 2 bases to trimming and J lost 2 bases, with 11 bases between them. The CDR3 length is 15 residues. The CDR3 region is CASSLFQGAYNEQFF. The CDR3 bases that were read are TGCGCCAGCAGCTTATTCCAGGGCGCCTACAATGAG.

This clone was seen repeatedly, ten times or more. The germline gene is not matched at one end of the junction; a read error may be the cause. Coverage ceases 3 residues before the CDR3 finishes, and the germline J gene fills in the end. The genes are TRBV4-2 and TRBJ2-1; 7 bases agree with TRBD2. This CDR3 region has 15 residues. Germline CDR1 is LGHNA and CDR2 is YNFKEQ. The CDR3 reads CASSQGAGSYNEQFF. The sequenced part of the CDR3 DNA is TGCGCCAGCAGCCAGGGAGCGGGATCCTACAATGAG.

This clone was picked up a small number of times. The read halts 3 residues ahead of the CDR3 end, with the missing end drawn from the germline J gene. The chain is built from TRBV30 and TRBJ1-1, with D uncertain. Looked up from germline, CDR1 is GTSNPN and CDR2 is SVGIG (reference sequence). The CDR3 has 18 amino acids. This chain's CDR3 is CAWNPGLAGESVAYEAFF. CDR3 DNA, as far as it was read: TGTGCCTGGAACCCTGGACTAGCGGGAGAGTCGGTTGCATACGAG.

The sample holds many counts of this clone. CDR3 bases read: TGTGCCAGCAGTTGGGACAGGGGCCCCTCGAATACG. Translation: CASSWDRGPSNT. The whole CDR3 reads CASSWDRGPSNTQYF. The gene calls are TRBV28 and TRBJ2-3, with TRBD1 matching over 10 bases. The CDR3 end is not reached by the read, which stops 3 residues before it; the germline J gene fills it in. CDR3 size: 15 residues. V trimming: 4 bases; J trimming: 7 bases; junction bases outside the gene matches: 8. CDR1 is MDHEN, CDR2 SYDVKM, per germline.

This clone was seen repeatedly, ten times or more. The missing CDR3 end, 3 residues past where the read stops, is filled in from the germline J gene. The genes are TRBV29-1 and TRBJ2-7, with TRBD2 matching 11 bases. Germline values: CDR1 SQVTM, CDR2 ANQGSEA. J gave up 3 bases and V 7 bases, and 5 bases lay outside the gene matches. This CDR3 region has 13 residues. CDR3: CSARLAGHYEQYF. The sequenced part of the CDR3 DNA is TGCAGCGCCAGACTAGCGGGACACTACGAG.

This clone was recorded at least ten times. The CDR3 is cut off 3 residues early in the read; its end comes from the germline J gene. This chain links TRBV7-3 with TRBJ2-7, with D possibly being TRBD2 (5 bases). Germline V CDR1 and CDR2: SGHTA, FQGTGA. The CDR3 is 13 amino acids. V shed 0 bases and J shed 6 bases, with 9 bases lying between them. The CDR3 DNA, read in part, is TGTGCCAGCAGCTTAACGAGGGTAACCGAG. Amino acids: CASSLTRVTE. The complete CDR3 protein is CASSLTRVTEQYF.

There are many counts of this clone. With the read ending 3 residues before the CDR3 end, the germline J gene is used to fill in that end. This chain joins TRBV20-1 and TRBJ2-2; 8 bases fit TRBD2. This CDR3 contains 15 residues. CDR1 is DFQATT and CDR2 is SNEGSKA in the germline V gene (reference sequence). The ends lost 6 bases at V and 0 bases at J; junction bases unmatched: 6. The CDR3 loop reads CSAAPRGANTGELFF. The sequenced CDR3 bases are TGCAGTGCCGCACCGCGGGGGGCGAACACCGGGGAG.

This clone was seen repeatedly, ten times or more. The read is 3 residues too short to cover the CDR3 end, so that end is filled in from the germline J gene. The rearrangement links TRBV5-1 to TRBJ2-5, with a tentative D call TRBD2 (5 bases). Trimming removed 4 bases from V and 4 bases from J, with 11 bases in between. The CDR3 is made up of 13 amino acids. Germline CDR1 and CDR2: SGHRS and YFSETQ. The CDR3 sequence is CASSTGVSETQYF. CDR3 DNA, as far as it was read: TGCGCCAGCAGCACCGGGGTATCAGAGACC.